The 20 T cell receptor beta chains given below trace back to one sample, sequenced in a study of cytomegalovirus exposure and HLA in healthy donors. TCRdb keeps only in-frame clones here, not all; method: immunoSEQ multiplex PCR. This table holds 150,000 or so clones, 80% to 90% found once. What was sequenced was PBMCs. The receptors come from a woman in her late teens or twenties in good health and CMV-seropositive.

The chain employs TRBV5-1 and TRBJ2-7; D is undetermined. The CDR3 sequence is 14 residues long. CDR1 is SGHRS, CDR2 YFSETQ, per germline. V gave up 3 bases and J gave up 0 bases, with 10 bases separating them. For the CDR3, the DNA is TGCGCCAGCAGCTGGGCCCCTCGCTCCTACGAGCAGTACTTC. Protein: CASSWAPRSYEQYF.

This chain joins TRBV12-5 and TRBJ1-2, with D possibly TRBD1 on 5 matching bases. This CDR3 region has 14 residues. V was pared by 6 bases and J by 8 bases, with 19 bases between. CDR1 LGHNT and CDR2 FRNRAP come from the germline V gene. In nucleotides, the CDR3 is TGTGCTAGTGGATCCAGCGGGACGGGAGGAGGCTACACCTTC. It is translated as CASGSSGTGGGYTF.

The chain carries TRBV15 and TRBJ1-3, with 7 bases fitting TRBD1. J gave up 2 bases and V 0 bases, and 7 bases lay outside the gene matches. CDR1 and CDR2 from the germline V gene are LNHNV and YYDKDF (reference sequence). The CDR3 length is 17 residues. CDR3 loop: CATSRDLTRGPGNTIYF. CDR3 bases: TGTGCCACCAGCAGAGATCTGACGAGGGGGCCTGGAAACACCATATATTTT.

This chain links TRBV30 with TRBJ2-1; D remains ambiguous. This CDR3 has 10 residues. The V end was cut by 8 bases, the J end by 6 bases, with 8 bases between. The V gene's germline CDR1 is GTSNPN and CDR2 SVGIG (reference sequence). Written as DNA, the CDR3 is TGTGCCCTAGACTCCAATGAGCAGTTCTTC. This encodes CALDSNEQFF.

The chain has TRBV5-1 and TRBJ2-1; TRBD2 aligns across 15 bases. The CDR3 runs to 18 residues. Per the germline V gene, CDR1 is SGHRS and CDR2 is YFSETQ. The junction had 9 bases not matched to a gene; V was cut back by 1 base and J by 7 bases. In DNA, the CDR3 is TGCGCCAGCAGCTTGTCCCGGACTAGCGGGGGGGCGGAAAATGAGCAGTTCTTC. Its protein is CASSLSRTSGGAENEQFF.

The CDR3: CASSPDRVTDTQYF. The CDR3 DNA is TGCGCCAGCAGCCCGGACAGAGTCACAGATACGCAGTATTTT. The chain has TRBV4-1 and TRBJ2-3, with D perhaps TRBD1 (6 bases). This CDR3 is 14 amino acids long. The germline V gene encodes CDR1 MGHRA and CDR2 YSYEKL. V was cut by 4 bases and J by 2 bases, with 10 bases left in between.

This chain uses TRBV14 with TRBJ1-5; no definite D call. CDR1 is SGHDN, CDR2 FVKESK, per germline. The CDR3 has 13 amino acids. V was pared by 0 bases and J by 3 bases, with 3 bases between. In DNA, the CDR3 is TGTGCCAGCAGCCAAGATCTCAATCAGCCCCAGCATTTT. Translating gives CASSQDLNQPQHF.

This clone came up once. The gene calls are TRBV6-5 and TRBJ2-1, with a tentative D call TRBD2 (7 bases). The V end was cut by 3 bases, the J end by 7 bases, with 13 bases between. The germline V gene encodes CDR1 MNHEY and CDR2 SVGAGI. The CDR3 contains 14 residues. This CDR3 reads CASSYGGGTNEQFF. CDR3 bases: TGTGCCAGCAGTTATGGCGGGGGCACAAATGAGCAGTTCTTC.

This chain connects TRBV9 to TRBJ2-6; D possibly corresponds to TRBD1 (6 bases). CDR1 is SGDLS, CDR2 YYNGEE, per germline. CDR3 length equals 19 residues. Trimming cost V 0 bases and J 0 bases, with 16 bases left between them. In DNA, the CDR3 is TGTGCCAGCAGCGTAGACTATCGACAGGAGGTCTCTGGGGCCAACGTCCTGACTTTC. Translation gives CASSVDYRQEVSGANVLTF.

V and J are TRBV28 and TRBJ1-2; 9 nucleotides match TRBD1. Germline V gives CDR1 MDHEN, CDR2 SYDVKM. The CDR3 is 14 residues long. V lost 6 bases to trimming and J lost 6 bases; unmatched junction nucleotides: 8. The CDR3 spells CASRTTGTGNGYTF. The DNA of the CDR3 is TGTGCCAGCAGAACCACCGGGACAGGGAATGGCTACACCTTC.

This sequence joins TRBV2 and TRBJ2-3; 8 bases are shared with TRBD2. Unmatched junction bases numbered 4, after V lost 2 bases and J lost 0 bases. The CDR3 has 16 residues. CDR1 SNHLY and CDR2 FYNNEI come from the germline V gene. Here the CDR3 reads CASSELGGGSTDTQYF. As DNA, the CDR3 is TGTGCCAGCAGTGAACTGGGCGGGGGGAGCACAGATACGCAGTATTTT.

This clone was observed once. V usage is TRBV15 and J usage is TRBJ1-3; D is uncertain. Trimming removed 7 bases from V and 0 bases from J, with 10 bases in between. This CDR3 has 14 amino acids. Germline V gives CDR1 LNHNV, CDR2 YYDKDF (reference sequence). The CDR3 sequence is CATNSAYSGNTIYF. DNA for the CDR3: TGTGCCACCAACAGTGCCTACTCTGGAAACACCATATATTTT.

The chain carries TRBV9 and TRBJ1-2, with 9 bases that match TRBD1. This CDR3 spans 14 amino acids. CDR1 is SGDLS and CDR2 is YYNGEE in the germline V gene. Unmatched junction bases numbered 5, after V lost 4 bases and J lost 4 bases. DNA for the CDR3: TGTGCCAGCAGCCCAATGACAGGGGGCTATGGCTACACCTTC. This gives the protein CASSPMTGGYGYTF. The full variable domain, with the rest looked up from reference TRBV9 and TRBJ1-2, is DSGVTQTPKHLITATGQRVTLRCSPRSGDLSVYWYQQSLDQGLQFLIQYYNGEERAKGNILERFSAQQFPDLHSELNLSSLELGDSALYFCASSPMTGGYGYTFGSGTRLTVV.

The DNA for the CDR3 is TGCGCCAGCAGCCAAGGAGCGGGCAGCTCCTACGAGCAGTACTTC. This sequence encodes CASSQGAGSSYEQYF. This chain uses TRBV4-3 with TRBJ2-7, with D perhaps matching TRBD2 (6 bases). Germline lookup yields CDR1 LGHNA and CDR2 YSLEER. CDR3 length: 15 amino acids. With 1 base removed from V and 0 bases from J, the gap between germline ends came to 10 bases.

The chain's CDR3 is CAWRGQGWDGYTF. As DNA, the CDR3 is TGTGCCTGGAGAGGGCAGGGGTGGGATGGCTACACCTTC. The chain links TRBV30 to TRBJ1-2; tentative D call: TRBD1 (6 bases). This CDR3 region has 13 residues. Between the trimmed V and J ends, which lost 3 bases and 6 bases, there was a span of 14 bases. Germline CDR1 and CDR2: GTSNPN and SVGIG (reference sequence). The entire variable domain, with the rest obtained from reference TRBV30 and TRBJ1-2, is as follows: SQTIHQWPATLVQPVGSPLSLECTVEGTSNPNLYWYRQAAGRGLQLLFYSVGIGQISSEVPQNLSASRPQDRQFILSSKKLLLSDSGFYLCAWRGQGWDGYTFGSGTRLTVV.

The chain links TRBV2 to TRBJ2-3; TRBD1 matches at 8 bases. With V trimmed by 8 bases and J by 4 bases, 5 bases remained unmatched. The CDR3 covers 13 residues. Germline CDR1 SNHLY, CDR2 FYNNEI. The CDR3 DNA follows: TGTGCCAGCGGGGACAGGTTCGCAGATACGCAGTATTTT. As protein: CASGDRFADTQYF.

This sequence joins TRBV6-4 and TRBJ1-2, with D hard to call. The CDR3 sequence is 18 residues long. V was shortened by 0 bases and J by 0 bases, with 17 bases between the two germline ends. Germline V gene data show CDR1 as MRHNA and CDR2 as SNTAGT. As DNA, the CDR3 is TGTGCCAGCAGTGACTCGTGCGGGATCCCCCCTACTAACTATGGCTACACCTTC. Its protein is CASSDSCGIPPTNYGYTF.

The chain couples TRBV6-5 to TRBJ2-2; maybe TRBD2 (6 bases). CDR1 MNHEY and CDR2 SVGAGI come from the germline V gene. The CDR3 is 15 amino acids. V lost 7 bases to trimming and J lost 1 base, with 13 bases between them. As DNA, the CDR3 is TGTGCCAGCATCCGGCTGGGGGGGAACACCGGGGAGCTGTTTTTT. Amino acids: CASIRLGGNTGELFF.

The chain carries TRBV6-1 and TRBJ2-3; no clear D. Germline V gives CDR1 MNHNS, CDR2 SASEGT. This CDR3 is built from 13 residues. V was clipped by 11 bases and J by 2 bases, with 14 bases between them. CDR3 DNA sequence: TGTGCCGGCGGTGGCGGATCCACAGATACGCAGTATTTT. It specifies CAGGGGSTDTQYF.

The chain recombines TRBV7-8 with TRBJ2-5; D gene ambiguous. The DNA end is a closer match to TRBJ2-7, so the J assignment may be wrong. Germline V gene lookup returns CDR1 SGHVS and CDR2 FQNEAQ. This CDR3 spans 16 amino acids. For the CDR3, the DNA is TGTGCCAGCAGCTTAGGGAGCAGCTACATCTCCTACGAGCAGTACTTC. Protein sequence: CASSLGSSYISYEQYF.